The subject of this entry is one TCR beta chain. Its antigen is unidentified. The entry originates in a study of somatic mutations in cytotoxic T cells in rheumatoid arthritis. Study-wide findings and caveats: CD8+ T cells showed clonality that did not differ significantly between patients with rheumatoid arthritis and age-matched healthy controls. Over 20% of CD8+ cells belonged to the largest CD8+ clone in about an eighth of the 65 patients.

V was clipped by 5 bases and J by 3 bases; unmatched bases: 8. The CDR3 totals 17 residues. Germline CDR1 and CDR2: SEHNR and FQNEAQ (reference sequence). The method was immunoSEQ multiplex PCR; TCRdb's version includes in-frame clones alone and lacks a portion of them. The profile shows almost 9,000 clones, about four fifths of them singletons. The sequencing sample was made of CD8+ T cells sorted from blood. The sequence was obtained from an adult with rheumatoid arthritis. The rearrangement joins TRBV7-9 to TRBJ2-3; 13 positions match TRBD2. CDR3 sequence reads: CASSDTQTSGRTDTQYF. The CDR3 region has the DNA TGTGCCAGCAGCGATACTCAGACTAGCGGGAGGACAGATACGCAGTATTTT.